The sequence of this T cell receptor (beta chain) was determined in a study of blood T cell repertoires in COVID-19. The authors' processing: The assay estimated nucleated cells by amplifying reference gene primers. Profiling relied on immunoSEQ multiplex PCR, and the TCRdb table lists in-frame clones only, not all of them. V, J and clone size were drawn from that table, and D and trimming were deduced from the DNA. The table records 150,000 to 200,000 clones, 65% to 85% of them present only once. In germline, CDR1 is MNHEY, CDR2 SMNVEV (reference sequence). This CDR3 is 14 amino acids long. V dropped 2 bases and J dropped 6; count of bases not matched to a gene: 4.

This chain links TRBV27 with TRBJ2-7; 10 nucleotides agree with TRBD2. Sequenced sample: peripheral blood. This TCR derives from a man aged 55 to 69 with active or convalescent COVID-19. CDR3 sequence reads: CASSLLAGVGEQYF. CDR3 in DNA: TGTGCCAGCAGTTTACTAGCGGGAGTTGGCGAGCAGTACTTC.